The clone carrying this TCR beta chain has a count of ten or more. Its antigen is not known. There were TCR beta CDR3 regions amplified from RNA transcripts. Initially, a first-round RT-PCR of the TCR CDR3 employed the HTBI primer set. TCRdb analysed the multiplex PCR reads with MiXCR anew, one entry per CDR3 protein. The sample lists almost 250,000 distinct CDR3 sequences, approximately 23% occurring once. The CDR3 loop spans 16 amino acids. In germline, CDR1 is KGHDR, CDR2 SFDVKD. J was trimmed by 6 bases and V by 9 bases; bases with no gene match: 14. The record originates from a study of T cells in Graves' hyperthyroidism and ophthalmopathy. Study-level findings and limits: Using 13 V-J features, a model discriminated ophthalmopathy from stable hyperthyroidism. Blood also carried most thyroid clonotypes expanded above 0.001.

Orbital computed tomography, thyroid ultrasound, serum thyroxine and TRAb, and clinical symptoms together informed the diagnoses. About 10 ml fresh peripheral blood yielded the PBMCs. V usage is TRBV24-1 and J usage is TRBJ2-7; 12 bases match TRBD1. This TCR was sampled from a woman in her thirties or forties with Graves' ophthalmopathy. The sequenced sample consisted of blood. The CDR3 loop reads CATRDSGQGASSEQYF. CDR3 nucleotide sequence: TGTGCCACCCGCGACTCGGGACAGGGGGCGTCCAGCGAGCAGTACTTC.